The source of this T cell receptor (beta chain) is a study of T cells in narcolepsy. Whole-study results and caveats: Autoreactive clone sequences were missing from some blood memory CD4+ repertoires. Autoreactive clonotypes reportedly recurred in blood of same and different patients, not controls.

To note about this clone: The antigen remains undetermined.

Measured with immunoSEQ multiplex PCR; TCRdb has only the in-frame clones, and not every one. The sample records roughly 27,000 clones, roughly nine tenths being singletons. Germline V lookup: CDR1 MNHEY, CDR2 SVGAGI. The CDR3 runs to 13 residues. Trimming left V 7 bases short and J 1 base short, with 11 bases between. The source of this sequence is a human donor with narcolepsy. The chain carries TRBV6-5 and TRBJ2-7; no clear D. Material for sequencing was CD45RA- memory CD4+ T cells from PBMCs. In nucleotides, the CDR3 is TGTGCCAGCAACTATAGACATTCCTACGAGCAGTACGTC. It is translated as CASNYRHSYEQYV.